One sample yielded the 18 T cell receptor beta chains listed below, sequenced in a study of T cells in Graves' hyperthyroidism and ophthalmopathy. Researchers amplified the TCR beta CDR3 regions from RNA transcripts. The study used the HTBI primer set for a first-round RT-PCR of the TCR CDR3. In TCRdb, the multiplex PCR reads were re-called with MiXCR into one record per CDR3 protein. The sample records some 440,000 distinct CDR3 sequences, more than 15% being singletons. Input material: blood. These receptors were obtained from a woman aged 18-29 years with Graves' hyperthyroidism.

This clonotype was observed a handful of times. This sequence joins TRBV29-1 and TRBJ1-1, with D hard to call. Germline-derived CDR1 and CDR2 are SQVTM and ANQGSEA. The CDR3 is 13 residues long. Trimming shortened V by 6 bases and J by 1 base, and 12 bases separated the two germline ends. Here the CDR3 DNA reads TGCAGCGTGGGCGCAGCCAGGAACACTGAAGCTTTCTTT. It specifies CSVGAARNTEAFF.

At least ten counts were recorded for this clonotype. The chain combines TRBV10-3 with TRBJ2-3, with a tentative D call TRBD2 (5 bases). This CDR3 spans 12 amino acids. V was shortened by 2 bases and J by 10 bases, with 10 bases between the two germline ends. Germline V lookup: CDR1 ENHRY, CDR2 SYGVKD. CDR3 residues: CAISEVSRAQYF. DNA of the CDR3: TGTGCCATCAGTGAGGTGTCGAGGGCGCAGTATTTT.

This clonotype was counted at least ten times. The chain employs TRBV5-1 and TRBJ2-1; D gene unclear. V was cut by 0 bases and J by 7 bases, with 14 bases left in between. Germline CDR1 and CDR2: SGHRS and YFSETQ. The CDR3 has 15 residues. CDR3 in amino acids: CASSLDASPPNEQFF. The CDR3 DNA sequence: TGCGCCAGCAGCTTGGACGCCAGCCCTCCGAATGAGCAGTTCTTC.

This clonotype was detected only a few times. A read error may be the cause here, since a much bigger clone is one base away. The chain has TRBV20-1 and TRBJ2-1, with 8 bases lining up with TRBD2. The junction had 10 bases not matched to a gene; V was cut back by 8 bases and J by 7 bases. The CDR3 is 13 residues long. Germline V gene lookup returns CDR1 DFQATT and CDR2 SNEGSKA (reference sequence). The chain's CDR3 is CSTTSGRVNEQFF. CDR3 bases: TGCAGTACTACCAGCGGGAGAGTAAATGAGCAGTTCTTC.

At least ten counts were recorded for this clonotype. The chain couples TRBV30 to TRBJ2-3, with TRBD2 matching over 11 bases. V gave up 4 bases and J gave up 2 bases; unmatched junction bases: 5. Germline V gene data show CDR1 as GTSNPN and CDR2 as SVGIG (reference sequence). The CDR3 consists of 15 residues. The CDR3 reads CAWNRLAGSTDTQYF. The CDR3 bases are TGTGCCTGGAACCGACTAGCGGGGTCCACAGATACGCAGTATTTT.

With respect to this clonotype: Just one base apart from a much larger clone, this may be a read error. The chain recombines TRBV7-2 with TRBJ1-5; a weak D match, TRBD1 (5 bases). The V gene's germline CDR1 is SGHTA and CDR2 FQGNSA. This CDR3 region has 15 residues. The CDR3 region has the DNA TGTGCCAGCAGCTTGGACCGGTGGGGGAATCAGCCCCGGCATTTT. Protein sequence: CASSLDRWGNQPRHF.

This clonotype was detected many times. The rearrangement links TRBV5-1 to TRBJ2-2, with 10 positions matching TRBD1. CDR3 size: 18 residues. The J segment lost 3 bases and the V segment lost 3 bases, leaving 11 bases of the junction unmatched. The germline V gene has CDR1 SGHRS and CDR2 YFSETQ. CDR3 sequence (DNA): TGCGCCAGCAGCTCTGACAGGGGGCAGCGCGTGGACACCGGGGAGCTGTTTTTT. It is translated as CASSSDRGQRVDTGELFF.

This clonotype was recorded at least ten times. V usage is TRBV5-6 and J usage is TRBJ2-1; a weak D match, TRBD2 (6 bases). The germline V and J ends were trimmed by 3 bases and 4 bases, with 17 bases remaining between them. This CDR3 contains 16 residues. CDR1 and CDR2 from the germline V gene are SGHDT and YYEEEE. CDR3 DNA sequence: TGTGCCAGCAGCTCCGCCCTAGCGAGGAAGTACAATGAGCAGTTCTTC. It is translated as CASSSALARKYNEQFF.

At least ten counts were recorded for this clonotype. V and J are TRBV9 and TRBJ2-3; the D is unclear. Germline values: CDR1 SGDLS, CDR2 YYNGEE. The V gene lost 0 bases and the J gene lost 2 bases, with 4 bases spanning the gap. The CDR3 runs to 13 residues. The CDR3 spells CASSVVYTDTQYF. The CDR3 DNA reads TGTGCCAGCAGCGTAGTGTACACAGATACGCAGTATTTT.

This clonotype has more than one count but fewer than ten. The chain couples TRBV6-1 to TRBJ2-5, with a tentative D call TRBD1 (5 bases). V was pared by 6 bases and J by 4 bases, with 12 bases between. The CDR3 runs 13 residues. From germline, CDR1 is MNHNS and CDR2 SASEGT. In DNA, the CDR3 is TGTGCCAGCAGGGACGGTAGGGGAGAGACCCAGTACTTC. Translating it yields CASRDGRGETQYF.

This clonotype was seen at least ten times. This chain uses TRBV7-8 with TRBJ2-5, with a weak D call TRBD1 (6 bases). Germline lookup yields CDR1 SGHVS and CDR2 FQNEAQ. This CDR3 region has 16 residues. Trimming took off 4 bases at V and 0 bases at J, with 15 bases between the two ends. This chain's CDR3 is CASSSLPTGYQETQYF. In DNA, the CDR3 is TGTGCCAGCAGCTCTCTGCCTACAGGGTACCAAGAGACCCAGTACTTC.

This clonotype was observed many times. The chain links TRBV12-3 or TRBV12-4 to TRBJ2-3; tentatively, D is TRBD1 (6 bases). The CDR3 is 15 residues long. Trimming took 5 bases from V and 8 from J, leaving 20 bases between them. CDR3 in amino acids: CASSQNRAGVGTQYF. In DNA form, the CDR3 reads TGTGCCAGCAGTCAAAACAGGGCCGGGGTGGGTACGCAGTATTTT.

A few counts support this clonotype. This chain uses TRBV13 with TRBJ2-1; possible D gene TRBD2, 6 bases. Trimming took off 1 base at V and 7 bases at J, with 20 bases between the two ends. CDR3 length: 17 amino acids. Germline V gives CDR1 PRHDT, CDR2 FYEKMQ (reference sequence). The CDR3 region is CASSLEAGISGRNEQFF. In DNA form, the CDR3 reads TGTGCCAGCAGCTTAGAAGCAGGGATTAGCGGACGAAATGAGCAGTTCTTC.

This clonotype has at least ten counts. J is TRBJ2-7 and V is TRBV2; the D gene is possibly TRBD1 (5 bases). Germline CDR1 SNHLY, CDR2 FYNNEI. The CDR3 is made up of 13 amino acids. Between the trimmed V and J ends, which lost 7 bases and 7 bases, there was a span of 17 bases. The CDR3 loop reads CASMLGHSSEQYF. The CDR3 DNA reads TGTGCCAGCATGCTCGGACATAGTTCGGAGCAGTACTTC.

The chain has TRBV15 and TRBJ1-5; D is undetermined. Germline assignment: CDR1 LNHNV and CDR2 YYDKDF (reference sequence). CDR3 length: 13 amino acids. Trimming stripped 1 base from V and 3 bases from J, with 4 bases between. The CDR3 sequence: CATSRAYNQPQHF. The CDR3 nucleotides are TGTGCCACCAGCAGAGCTTACAATCAGCCCCAGCATTTT.

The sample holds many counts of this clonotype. This CDR3 is CSASARGQDTGELFF. CDR3 DNA: TGCAGTGCTAGTGCGCGGGGGCAGGACACCGGGGAGCTGTTTTTT. This chain joins TRBV20-1 and TRBJ2-2, with D perhaps matching TRBD2 (7 bases). Germline assignment: CDR1 DFQATT and CDR2 SNEGSKA (reference sequence). V lost 3 bases to trimming and J lost 3 bases, with 14 bases between them. The CDR3 covers 15 residues.

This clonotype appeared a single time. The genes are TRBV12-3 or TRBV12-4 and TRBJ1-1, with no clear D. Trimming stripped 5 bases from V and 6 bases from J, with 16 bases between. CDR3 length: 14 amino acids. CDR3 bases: TGTGCCAGCAGTACTTCTAGGTTTGGAGCTGAAGCTTTCTTT. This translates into CASSTSRFGAEAFF.

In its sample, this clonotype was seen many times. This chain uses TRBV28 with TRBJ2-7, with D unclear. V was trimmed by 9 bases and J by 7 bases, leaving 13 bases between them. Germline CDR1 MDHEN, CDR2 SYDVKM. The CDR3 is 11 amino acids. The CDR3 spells CASPALGEQYF. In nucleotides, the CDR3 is TGTGCCAGTCCCGCCTTAGGGGAGCAGTACTTC.